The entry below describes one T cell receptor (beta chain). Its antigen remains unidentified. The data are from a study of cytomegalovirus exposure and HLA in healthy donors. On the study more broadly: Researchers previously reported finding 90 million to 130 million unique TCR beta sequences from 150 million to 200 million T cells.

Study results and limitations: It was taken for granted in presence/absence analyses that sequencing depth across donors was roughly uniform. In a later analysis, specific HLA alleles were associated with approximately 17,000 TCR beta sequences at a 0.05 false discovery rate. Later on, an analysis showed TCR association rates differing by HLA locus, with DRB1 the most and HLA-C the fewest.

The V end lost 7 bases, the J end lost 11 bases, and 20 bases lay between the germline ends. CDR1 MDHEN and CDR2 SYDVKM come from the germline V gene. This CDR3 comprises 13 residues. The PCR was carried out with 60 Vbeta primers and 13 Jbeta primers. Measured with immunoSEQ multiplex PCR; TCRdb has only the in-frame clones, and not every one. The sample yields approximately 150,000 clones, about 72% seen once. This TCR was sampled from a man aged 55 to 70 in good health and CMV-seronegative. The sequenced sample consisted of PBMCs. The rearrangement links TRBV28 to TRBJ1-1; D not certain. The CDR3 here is CASNTDYPRVAFF. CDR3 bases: TGTGCCAGCAATACTGACTATCCCCGGGTCGCTTTCTTT. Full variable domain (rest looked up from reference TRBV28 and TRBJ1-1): DVKVTQSSRYLVKRTGEKVFLECVQDMDHENMFWYRQDPGLGLRLIYFSYDVKMKEKGDIPEGYSVSREKKERFSLILESASTNQTSMYLCASNTDYPRVAFFGQGTRLTVV.